The next 17 T cell receptor beta chains were all read from a single sample in a study of T cell changes during pregnancy in multiple sclerosis. Method: immunoSEQ multiplex PCR; TCRdb's copy keeps in-frame clones and lacks some. The table includes about 50,000 clones, 80% to 95% detected once. The sequencing used CD4+ T cells from peripheral blood mononuclear cells, collected in the second trimester of pregnancy. These receptors were taken from a female donor with multiple sclerosis, enrolled in a pregnancy study.

The V call is TRBV11-3, the J call TRBJ2-5; 9 positions match TRBD1. This CDR3 has 15 residues. Germline CDR1 reads SGHNT; CDR2 reads YENEEA. J was trimmed by 4 bases and V by 4 bases; bases with no gene match: 7. The CDR3 DNA reads as TGTGCCAGCAGCTCTGGACAGGGGCTGCGAGAGACCCAGTACTTC. This gives the protein CASSSGQGLRETQYF.

This rearrangement joins TRBV2 to TRBJ1-5; D is possibly TRBD1 (6 bases). Trimming took off 3 bases at V and 6 bases at J, with 9 bases between the two ends. CDR3 size: 13 residues. Germline V CDR1 and CDR2: SNHLY, FYNNEI. The CDR3 loop reads CASSDSRGQPQHF. Written as DNA, the CDR3 is TGTGCCAGCAGTGATAGCAGGGGTCAGCCCCAGCATTTT. Full variable domain (missing parts from reference TRBV2 and TRBJ1-5): EPEVTQTPSHQVTQMGQEVILRCVPISNHLYFYWYRQILGQKVEFLVSFYNNEISEKSEIFDDQFSVERPDGSNFTLKIRSTKLEDSAMYFCASSDSRGQPQHFGDGTRLSIL.

The rearrangement joins TRBV5-4 to TRBJ1-3; 8 bases agree with TRBD1. Germline V CDR1 and CDR2: SGHNT, YYREEE (reference sequence). This CDR3 comprises 14 residues. The ends lost 3 bases at V and 4 bases at J; junction bases unmatched: 3. The CDR3 region is CASSSTGVGNTIYF. The CDR3 nucleotides read TGTGCCAGCAGCTCGACAGGGGTCGGAAACACCATATATTTT. Using reference TRBV5-4 and TRBJ1-3 for the parts outside the CDR3, the full variable domain is ETGVTQSPTHLIKTRGQQVTLRCSSQSGHNTVSWYQQALGQGPQFIFQYYREEENGRGNFPPRFSGLQFPNYSSELNVNALELDDSALYLCASSSTGVGNTIYFGEGSWLTVV.

Worth noting for this clone: Sequence at one end of the junction differs from germline and may be a read error. The chain is built from TRBV6-1 and TRBJ1-5, with D unresolved. Germline lookup yields CDR1 MNHNS and CDR2 SASEGT. The CDR3 has 15 amino acids. As DNA, the CDR3 is TGTGCCAGCAGTGCCCCAAGGGTTAGCGATCAGCCCCAGCATTTT. Translation: CASSAPRVSDQPQHF.

The chain combines TRBV6-7 with TRBJ1-4; perhaps TRBD1 as D (5 bases). TRBV6-7 is marked as an open reading frame, function uncertain. The CDR3 is 12 residues long. The ends were cut back, 5 bases at V and 7 bases at J, with 8 bases in the middle. The CDR3 reads CASSKGREKLFF. The CDR3 nucleotides are TGTGCCAGCAGTAAGGGGCGTGAAAAACTGTTTTTT.

J is TRBJ2-5 and V is TRBV7-3, with a possible D match to TRBD1 (6 bases). V lost 2 bases, J lost 1 base, and 11 bases lay in between. This CDR3 region has 15 residues. Germline CDR1 is SGHTA and CDR2 is FQGTGA. The CDR3 spells CASSLLGQPQETQYF. CDR3 coding DNA: TGTGCCAGCAGCTTACTTGGACAGCCCCAAGAGACCCAGTACTTC.

The chain uses TRBV10-3 and TRBJ1-2, with D possibly matching TRBD1 (6 bases). The CDR3 consists of 14 residues. Trimming shortened V by 4 bases and J by 3 bases, and 12 bases separated the two germline ends. Germline V CDR1 and CDR2: ENHRY, SYGVKD. CDR3 region: CAISVTGSDYGYTF. The CDR3 DNA reads as TGTGCCATCAGTGTCACAGGGTCGGACTATGGCTACACCTTC.

Here the CDR3 DNA reads TGTGCCAGCAGTGAACCCGAGATAGCGGGGACCTTGAACACCGGGGAGCTGTTTTTT. It is translated as CASSEPEIAGTLNTGELFF. The chain couples TRBV6-1 to TRBJ2-2, with 8 bases matching TRBD2. Trimming took 2 bases from V and 1 from J; bases not matched to a gene: 12. This CDR3 has 19 amino acids. The germline CDR1 and CDR2 sequences are MNHNS and SASEGT.

The genes are TRBV14 and TRBJ2-5; TRBD2 matches at 10 bases. The germline gives CDR1 SGHDN, CDR2 FVKESK. The CDR3 is 19 amino acids. Trimming removed 0 bases from V and 5 bases from J; junction bases left unmatched: 15. The CDR3, as DNA: TGTGCCAGCAGCCAAGATCTCGGGAGCGGGGGGGCGGCGGTGGAGACCCAGTACTTC. This gives the protein CASSQDLGSGGAAVETQYF.

The V gene is TRBV15, the J gene TRBJ2-4, with D tentatively TRBD1 (6 bases). Trimming removed 3 bases at V and 1 base at J, with 13 bases between. CDR3 size: 16 residues. Germline V gene data show CDR1 as LNHNV and CDR2 as YYDKDF (reference sequence). The DNA of the CDR3 is TGTGCCACCAGCAGCATCTTAACAGGGGCCAAAAACATTCAGTACTTC. Translation: CATSSILTGAKNIQYF.

The CDR3, as DNA: TGCGCCAGCAGCTCCCAAATCACTGCGAGTAATTCACCCCTCCACTTT. As protein: CASSSQITASNSPLHF. This rearrangement joins TRBV5-1 to TRBJ1-6, with no clear D. V was cut by 3 bases and J by 6 bases, with 16 bases left in between. The CDR3 totals 16 residues. Germline V gene sequence: CDR1 SGHRS, CDR2 YFSETQ.

The rearrangement uses TRBV19 and TRBJ1-4, with 7 bases fitting TRBD1. This CDR3 region has 14 residues. V lost 1 base and J lost 4; bases outside the gene matches: 0. Per germline, CDR1 LNHDA and CDR2 SQIVND (reference sequence). The chain's CDR3 is CASSIGQGNEKLFF. CDR3 bases: TGTGCCAGTAGTATAGGACAGGGTAATGAAAAACTGTTTTTT.

The rearrangement links TRBV7-9 to TRBJ1-3; D is perhaps TRBD1 (6 bases). The V end was cut by 5 bases, the J end by 3 bases, with 8 bases between. The CDR3 length is 13 residues. The germline V gene has CDR1 SEHNR and CDR2 FQNEAQ (reference sequence). The CDR3 loop is CASSGTIGNTIYF. The CDR3, as DNA: TGTGCCAGCAGCGGGACAATTGGAAACACCATATATTTT.

The chain recombines TRBV29-1 with TRBJ2-3, with 8 bases identical to TRBD1. J lost 2 bases, V lost 8 bases, and 6 bases had no gene match. The CDR3 has 13 residues. Germline CDR1 SQVTM, CDR2 ANQGSEA. The DNA of the CDR3 is TGCAGCACGGACAGGGAAAACACAGATACGCAGTATTTT. Encoded protein: CSTDRENTDTQYF.

The rearrangement uses TRBV6-6 and TRBJ1-2; tentative D call: TRBD1 (5 bases). Deletions cut 7 bases from V and 4 bases from J, with 22 bases between. This CDR3 is built from 16 residues. Per germline, CDR1 MNHNY and CDR2 SVGAGI (reference sequence). CDR3 bases: TGTGCCAGCACCAACATTCAACAGTCAGGGTCCTATGGCTACACCTTC. This encodes CASTNIQQSGSYGYTF.

V and J are TRBV28 and TRBJ2-3; 10 positions agree with TRBD2. The CDR3 has 14 residues. Per germline, CDR1 MDHEN and CDR2 SYDVKM. Unmatched junction bases numbered 3, after V lost 4 bases and J lost 5 bases. The CDR3 DNA is TGTGCCAGCAGTTCTAGCGGGAGTCGAGATACGCAGTATTTT. Translation gives CASSSSGSRDTQYF.

This clone was seen once. V usage is TRBV18 and J usage is TRBJ1-6, with a possible D match to TRBD1 (5 bases). Trimming cost V 2 bases and J 7 bases, with 12 bases left between them. CDR3 length: 15 amino acids. Looked up from germline, CDR1 is KGHSH and CDR2 is LQKENI. CDR3 sequence (DNA): TGTGCCAGCTCACCATTCAATGGGGGGAATTCACCCCTCCACTTT. Its translation: CASSPFNGGNSPLHF.